A selection of T cell receptor beta chains follows, all from one sample in a study of blood T cell repertoires in COVID-19. Produced via immunoSEQ multiplex PCR; TCRdb's table is partial and in-frame only. The sample includes 150,000 to 200,000 clones, around 89% of them seen just once. The source material was peripheral blood. The receptors stem from a man aged 45-65 years with acute or convalescent COVID-19. CDR3s include the opening cysteine and the closing phenylalanine or tryptophan. The D gene is left open where the match is weak.

j_call,d_call,v_call,cdr3_aa
TRBJ2-1,TRBD1,TRBV27,CASSPLPRTGGLGNEQFF
TRBJ1-4,-,TRBV7-9,CASSSDRKGTNEKLFF
TRBJ2-7,-,TRBV7-8,CASSWTTATYEQYF
TRBJ1-6,TRBD1,TRBV7-2,CASSPDRGFSPLHF
TRBJ2-7,-,TRBV7-2,CASSSDRPYEQYF
TRBJ2-5,-,TRBV9,CASSGSTGPQETQYF
TRBJ2-5,TRBD1,TRBV10-3,CAITSGGQETQYF
TRBJ2-7,TRBD2,TRBV27,CASSSGTSVYEQYF
TRBJ1-1,TRBD1,TRBV11-2,CASSLAGGLNTEAFF
TRBJ1-4,TRBD1,TRBV30,CAWEEVGTDNEKLFF
TRBJ2-1,TRBD2,TRBV2,CASCVGASGLYNEQFF
TRBJ1-4,-,TRBV15,CATSRDGGSTNEKLFF
TRBJ1-1,-,TRBV5-4,CASSSPQDTEAFF
TRBJ1-1,TRBD1,TRBV7-9,CASSLAGQGKTEAFF